This paragraph reports one T cell receptor (beta chain). Its antigen is not identified. These data originate in a study of cytomegalovirus exposure and HLA in healthy donors. Study-wide results and limits: Over 150 TCR beta chains were listed as cytomegalovirus-associated.

The trim removed 7 bases at V and 6 bases at J, leaving 9 bases unmatched. The CDR3 contains 13 residues. Germline CDR1 MGHDK, CDR2 SYGVNS. The PCR was carried out with 60 Vbeta primers and 13 Jbeta primers. Data came from immunoSEQ multiplex PCR; TCRdb stores just in-frame clones and leaves some out. This table has 63,000 or so clones, approximately 79% appearing once. The specimen sequenced was PBMCs. This TCR came from a woman in her twenties or thirties in good health and CMV-seronegative. This chain connects TRBV25-1 to TRBJ2-7, with 7 bases lining up with TRBD2. CDR3 nucleotides: TGTGCCAGCAACCGCGGGGACTACTGCGAGCAGTACGTC. Its translation: CASNRGDYCEQYV.